Only a few counts were recorded for the clone carrying this TCR beta chain. The antigen is undetermined. These data come from a study of cytomegalovirus exposure and HLA in healthy donors. 60 Vbeta and 13 Jbeta primers were used in PCR. TCRdb's table, derived via immunoSEQ multiplex PCR, lists solely in-frame clones and lacks some. The sample contains about 200,000 clones, approximately 79% of which appear only once. Study results and limitations: A later analysis by the authors found several of the most significant clusters apparently linked to common viral pathogens.

Donors consisted of healthy bone marrow donors. The sequence was obtained from a man aged 50-59 years in good health and CMV-seronegative. The source material was PBMCs.

CDR3 sequence reads: CARSAVGLAGAKDTQYF. In DNA, the CDR3 is TGTGCCAGAAGCGCAGTCGGACTAGCGGGAGCCAAAGATACGCAGTATTTT. This rearrangement joins TRBV7-5 to TRBJ2-3; the D call of TRBD2 is as the table states it, not checked on the DNA. TRBV7-5 is an annotated pseudogene. CDR3 length equals 17 residues.